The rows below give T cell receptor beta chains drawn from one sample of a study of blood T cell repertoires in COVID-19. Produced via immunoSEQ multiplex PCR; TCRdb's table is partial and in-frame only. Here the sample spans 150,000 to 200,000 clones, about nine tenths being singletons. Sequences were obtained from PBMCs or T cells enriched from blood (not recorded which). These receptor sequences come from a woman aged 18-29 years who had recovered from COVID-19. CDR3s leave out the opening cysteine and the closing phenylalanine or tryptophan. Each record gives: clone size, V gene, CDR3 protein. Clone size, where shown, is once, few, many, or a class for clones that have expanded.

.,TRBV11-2,ASSLLPKGDTQY
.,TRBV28,ASSFRTGAGMNTEAF
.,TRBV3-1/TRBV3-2,ASSSGVGLYEQY
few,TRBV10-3,ATKQAPYSKALH
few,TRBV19,ASSIGGTGNEQF
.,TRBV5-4,ASSLEAGVRNEQF
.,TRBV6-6,ASSSFRQGNSPLH
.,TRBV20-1,SARREGYT
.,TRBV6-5,ASSSQGVLYEQY
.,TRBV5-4,ASSTPGSSHYEQY
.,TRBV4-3,ASSQDLAQYQETQY
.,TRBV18,ASSPPGQGKNIQY
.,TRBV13,ASSPRTGNEQY
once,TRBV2,ASSDDAGLAGALQY
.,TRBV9,ASSVEAGLSYEQY
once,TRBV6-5,ASRTTGVTDTQY
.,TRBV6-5,ASSYISGELF
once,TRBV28,ASSFWTVGNEQF
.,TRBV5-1,ASSPGQGASKGETQY
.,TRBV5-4,ASSEGTGNTEAF
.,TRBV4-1,ASSPGVGGDTQY
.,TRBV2,ASSDRTSGDIQETQY
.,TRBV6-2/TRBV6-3,ASSYSDNYEQY
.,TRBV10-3,AISESGGLAGDPEQY
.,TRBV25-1,ASSETDNEQF
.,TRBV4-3,ASSQDQGPRYEQY
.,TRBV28,ASREGTSGRPLADTQY
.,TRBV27,ASSLYPSRTSDTQY
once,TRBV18,ASSPRRDTSYEQY
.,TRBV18,ASSPPKGTALYNEQF
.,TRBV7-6,ASSPTLGGTPPYEQY
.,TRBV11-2,ASSLGQGNQPQH
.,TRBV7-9,ASSPAPRNEQF
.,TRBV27,ASTDLAHTDTQY
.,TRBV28,ASRGSRDSYEQY
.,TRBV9,ASSVGRLAATGELF
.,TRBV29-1,SVGPGTRGNEQF